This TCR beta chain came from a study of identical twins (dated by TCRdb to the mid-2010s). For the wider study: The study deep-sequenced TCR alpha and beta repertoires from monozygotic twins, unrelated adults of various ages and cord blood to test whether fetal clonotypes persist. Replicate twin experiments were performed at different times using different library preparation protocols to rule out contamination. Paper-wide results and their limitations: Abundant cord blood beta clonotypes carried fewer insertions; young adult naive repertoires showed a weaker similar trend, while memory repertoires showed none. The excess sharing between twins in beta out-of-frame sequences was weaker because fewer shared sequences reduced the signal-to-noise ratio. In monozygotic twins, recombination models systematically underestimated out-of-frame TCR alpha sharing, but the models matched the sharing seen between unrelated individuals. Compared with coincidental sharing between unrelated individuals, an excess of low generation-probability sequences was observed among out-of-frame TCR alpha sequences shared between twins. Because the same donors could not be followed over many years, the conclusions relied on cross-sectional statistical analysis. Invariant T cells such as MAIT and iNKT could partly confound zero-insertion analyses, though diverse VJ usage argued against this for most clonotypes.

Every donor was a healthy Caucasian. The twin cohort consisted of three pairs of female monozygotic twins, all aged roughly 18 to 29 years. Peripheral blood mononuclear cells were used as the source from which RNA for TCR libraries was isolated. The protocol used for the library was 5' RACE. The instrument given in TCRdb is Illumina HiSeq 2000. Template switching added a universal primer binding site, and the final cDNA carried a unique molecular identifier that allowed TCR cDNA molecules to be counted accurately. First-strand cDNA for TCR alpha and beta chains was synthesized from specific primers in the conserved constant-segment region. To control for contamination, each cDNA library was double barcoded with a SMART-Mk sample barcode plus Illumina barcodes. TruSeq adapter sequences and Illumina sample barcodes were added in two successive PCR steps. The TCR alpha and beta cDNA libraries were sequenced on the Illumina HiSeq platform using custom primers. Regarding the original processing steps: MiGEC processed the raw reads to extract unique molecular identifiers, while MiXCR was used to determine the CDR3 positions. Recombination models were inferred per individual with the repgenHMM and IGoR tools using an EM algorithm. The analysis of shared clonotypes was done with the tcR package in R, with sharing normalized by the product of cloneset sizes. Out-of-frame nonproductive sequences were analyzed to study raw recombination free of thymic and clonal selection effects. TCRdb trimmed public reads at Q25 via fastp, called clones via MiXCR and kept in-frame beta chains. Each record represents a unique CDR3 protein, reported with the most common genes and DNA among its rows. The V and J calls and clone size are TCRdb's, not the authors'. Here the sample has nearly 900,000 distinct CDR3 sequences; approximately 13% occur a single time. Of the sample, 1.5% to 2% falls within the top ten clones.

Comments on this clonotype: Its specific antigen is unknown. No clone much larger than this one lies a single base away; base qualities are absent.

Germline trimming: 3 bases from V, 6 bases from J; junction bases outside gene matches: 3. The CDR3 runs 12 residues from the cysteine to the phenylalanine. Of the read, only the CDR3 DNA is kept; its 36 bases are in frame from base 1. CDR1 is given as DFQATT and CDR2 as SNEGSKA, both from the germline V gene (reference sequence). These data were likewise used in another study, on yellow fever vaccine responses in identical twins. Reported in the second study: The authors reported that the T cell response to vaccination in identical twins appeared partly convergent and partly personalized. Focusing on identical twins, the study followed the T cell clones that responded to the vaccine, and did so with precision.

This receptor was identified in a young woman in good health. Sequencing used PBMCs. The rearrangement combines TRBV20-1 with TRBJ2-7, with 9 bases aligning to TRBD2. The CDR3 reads CSASSAGGEQYF. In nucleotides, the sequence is TGCAGTGCTAGTTCAGCGGGAGGCGAGCAGTACTTC.